This T cell receptor beta chain is drawn from a study of patients and donors after allogeneic stem cell transplantation (dated by TCRdb to 2020 to 2022). The library was produced with RT-PCR. The sequencer listed for this sample is NextSeq 550. In-frame beta chains were kept once TCRdb had trimmed the public reads at Q25 with fastp and called clones with MiXCR. CDR3 protein sequences are deduplicated, and each keeps its most common genes and DNA. For this sample the table gives 150,000 to 200,000 distinct CDR3 sequences, of which roughly 31% were detected only once. Around 3.3% of the sample lies in the top ten. Trimmed from V: 6 bases; trimmed from J: 10 bases; junction bases lacking a gene match: 12. The germline V gene sets CDR1 to MNHEY and CDR2 to SVGAGI. From the cysteine through the phenylalanine, the CDR3 covers 16 amino acids. The CDR3 DNA has 48 bases and is translated from base 1. This clonotype was detected only a few times. The specificity of this receptor is unknown. The input lacks base qualities; no much larger clone sits a single base away.

Sequencing was done on a sample of blood, either unsorted or a sorted T cell fraction (not recorded which). The chain is encoded by TRBV6-5 joined to TRBJ2-1; TRBD2 matches 13 bases in the middle. This TCR was sampled from a human donor who was either an allogeneic HSCT recipient or a stem cell or donor lymphocyte infusion donor (not recorded which). It is not recorded whose cells these are; they may come from a transplant donor. The encoded CDR3 is CASSRARTSGSLEQFF. Read as DNA, the sequence is TGTGCCAGCAGCCGCGCGCGGACTAGCGGGAGCCTAGAGCAGTTCTTC.